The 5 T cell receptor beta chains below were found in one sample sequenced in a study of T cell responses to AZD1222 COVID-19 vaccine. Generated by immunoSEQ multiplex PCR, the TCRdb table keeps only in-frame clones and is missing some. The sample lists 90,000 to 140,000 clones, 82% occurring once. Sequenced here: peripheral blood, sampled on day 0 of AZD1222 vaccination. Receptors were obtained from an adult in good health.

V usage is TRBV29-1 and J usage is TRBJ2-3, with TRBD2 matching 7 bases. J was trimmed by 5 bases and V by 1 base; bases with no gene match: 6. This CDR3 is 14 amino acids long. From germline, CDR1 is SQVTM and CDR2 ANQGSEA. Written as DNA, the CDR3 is TGCAGCGTTGAAGGGGTTAGCGGGTTAGATACGCAGTATTTT. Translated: CSVEGVSGLDTQYF.

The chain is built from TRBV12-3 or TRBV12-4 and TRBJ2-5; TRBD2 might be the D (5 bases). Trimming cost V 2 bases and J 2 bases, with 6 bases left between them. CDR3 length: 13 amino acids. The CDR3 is CASSLREQETQYF. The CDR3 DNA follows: TGTGCCAGCAGTTTACGGGAACAAGAGACCCAGTACTTC.

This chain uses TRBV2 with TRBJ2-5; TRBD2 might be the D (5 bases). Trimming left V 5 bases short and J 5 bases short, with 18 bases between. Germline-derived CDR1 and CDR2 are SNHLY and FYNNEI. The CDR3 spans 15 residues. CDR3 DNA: TGTGCCAGCAGTTCCCCCGCCGGGATAGGGGAGACCCAGTACTTC. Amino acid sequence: CASSSPAGIGETQYF. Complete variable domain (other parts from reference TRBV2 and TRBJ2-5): EPEVTQTPSHQVTQMGQEVILRCVPISNHLYFYWYRQILGQKVEFLVSFYNNEISEKSEIFDDQFSVERPDGSNFTLKIRSTKLEDSAMYFCASSSPAGIGETQYFGPGTRLLVL.

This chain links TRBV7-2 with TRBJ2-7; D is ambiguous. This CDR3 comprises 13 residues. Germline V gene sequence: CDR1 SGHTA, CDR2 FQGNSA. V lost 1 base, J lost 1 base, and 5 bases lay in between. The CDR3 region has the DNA TGTGCCAGCAGCTTAGATCCGTCCTACGAGCAGTACTTC. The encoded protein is CASSLDPSYEQYF.

The CDR3 loop reads CASSKSRGSSSYNEQFF. CDR3 DNA sequence: TGTGCCAGCAGCAAGTCCCGGGGGTCCAGCTCCTACAATGAGCAGTTCTTC. The chain couples TRBV21-1 to TRBJ2-1; the table calls TRBD2, which could not be checked here. TRBV21-1 constitutes a pseudogene. The length of the CDR3 is 17 residues.